This passage covers 20 T cell receptor beta chains from one sample sequenced in a study of CD8 T cells in Susac syndrome. After extraction with the RNeasy kit, about 0.45 to 1 ug of the RNA was reverse transcribed using random hexamers. Using its own MiXCR run on the immunoSEQ multiplex PCR reads, TCRdb lists one record per CDR3 protein. The sample comprises approximately 190,000 distinct CDR3 sequences, 95% of which are singletons, and about 0.17% rests with the top ten. The specimen was CD8+ T cells from PBMCs. The source of these receptors is a human donor with Susac syndrome.

CDR3: CASSTGLVTEAFF. The CDR3 nucleotides read TGTGCCAGCAGTACGGGACTCGTCACTGAAGCTTTCTTT. The chain is built from TRBV27 and TRBJ1-1; D may be TRBD1 (5 bases). The ends were cut back, 5 bases at V and 4 bases at J, with 11 bases in the middle. Germline V gene lookup returns CDR1 MNHEY and CDR2 SMNVEV (reference sequence). CDR3 size: 13 residues.

The chain uses TRBV12-3 or TRBV12-4 and TRBJ2-7, with 7 nucleotides matching TRBD1. The ends lost 5 bases at V and 5 bases at J; junction bases unmatched: 6. CDR3 size: 13 residues. CDR3 region: CASSPQGTHEQYF. The CDR3 region has the DNA TGTGCCAGCAGTCCACAGGGGACGCACGAGCAGTACTTC.

V usage is TRBV3-1 and J usage is TRBJ2-5; 10 positions agree with TRBD2. The CDR3 runs to 16 residues. CDR1 LGHDT and CDR2 YNNKEL come from the germline V gene (reference sequence). Trimming removed 1 base from V and 5 bases from J; junction bases left unmatched: 7. DNA for the CDR3: TGTGCCAGCAGCCAAGCACTGGGACTAGCGCCGGAGACCCAGTACTTC. Amino acids: CASSQALGLAPETQYF.

The chain couples TRBV7-2 to TRBJ2-6, with D tentatively TRBD1 (6 bases). CDR1 SGHTA and CDR2 FQGNSA come from the germline V gene. Trimming shortened V by 5 bases and J by 0 bases, and 17 bases separated the two germline ends. This CDR3 spans 18 amino acids. The CDR3 coding sequence is TGTGCCAGCAGCGCGACGGGACAAAGGATCTCTGGGGCCAACGTCCTGACTTTC. Translating it yields CASSATGQRISGANVLTF.

V gene TRBV2 combines with J gene TRBJ2-1, with D perhaps TRBD2 (5 bases). Germline lookup yields CDR1 SNHLY and CDR2 FYNNEI. The CDR3 has 16 residues. Deletions cut 3 bases from V and 2 bases from J, with 14 bases between. The CDR3 here is CASSDGKGGPYNEQFF. CDR3 bases: TGTGCCAGCAGTGACGGGAAGGGTGGCCCCTACAATGAGCAGTTCTTC.

The chain recombines TRBV12-3 or TRBV12-4 with TRBJ1-2; 8 bases match TRBD1. With V trimmed by 5 bases and J by 5 bases, 7 bases remained unmatched. This CDR3 has 14 amino acids. CDR3 protein: CASSVSGTGYGYTF. CDR3 sequence (DNA): TGTGCCAGCAGTGTATCCGGGACAGGATATGGCTACACCTTC.

The V gene is TRBV20-1, the J gene TRBJ2-7, with 7 positions matching TRBD1. Germline CDR1 DFQATT, CDR2 SNEGSKA (reference sequence). Trimming took 6 bases from V and 0 from J; bases not matched to a gene: 8. There are 14 residues in the CDR3. CDR3 loop: CSAGSGTVSYEQYF. The CDR3 DNA reads TGCAGTGCCGGATCCGGGACAGTCTCCTACGAGCAGTACTTC.

This clonotype has a single count. V is TRBV3-1 and J is TRBJ1-5; D unresolved. Germline CDR1 and CDR2: LGHDT and YNNKEL (reference sequence). This CDR3 contains 14 residues. Trimming took off 4 bases at V and 7 bases at J, with 14 bases between the two ends. The chain's CDR3 is CASSRGGKGQPQHF. DNA for the CDR3: TGTGCCAGCAGCCGGGGAGGGAAGGGACAGCCCCAGCATTTT.

The chain joins TRBV9 to TRBJ1-4, with 7 bases fitting TRBD1. CDR1 and CDR2 from the germline V gene are SGDLS and YYNGEE. CDR3 length: 14 residues. Unmatched junction bases numbered 4, after V lost 0 bases and J lost 8 bases. CDR3 bases: TGTGCCAGCAGCGTAGCTGGACAGGCCGAAAAACTGTTTTTT. It is translated as CASSVAGQAEKLFF.

J is TRBJ2-3 and V is TRBV20-1; 7 positions agree with TRBD2. Germline V gene lookup returns CDR1 DFQATT and CDR2 SNEGSKA (reference sequence). Unmatched junction bases numbered 9, after V lost 0 bases and J lost 3 bases. This CDR3 spans 16 amino acids. This CDR3 reads CSARDASGLETDTQYF. The CDR3 DNA follows: TGCAGTGCTAGAGATGCTAGTGGACTAGAAACAGATACGCAGTATTTT.

The chain combines TRBV3-1 with TRBJ2-5, with D possibly being TRBD1 or TRBD2 (5 bases each). CDR1 is LGHDT and CDR2 is YNNKEL in the germline V gene (reference sequence). V was shortened by 4 bases and J by 4 bases, with 10 bases between the two germline ends. This CDR3 comprises 13 residues. This CDR3 is CASSLRGAETQYF. The CDR3 DNA reads as TGTGCCAGCAGCCTAAGAGGGGCAGAGACCCAGTACTTC.

The chain joins TRBV5-4 to TRBJ2-6, with D perhaps TRBD1 or TRBD2 (5 bases each). This CDR3 is 21 amino acids long. The germline V gene has CDR1 SGHNT and CDR2 YYREEE (reference sequence). The ends were cut back, 0 bases at V and 0 bases at J, with 22 bases in the middle. CDR3 DNA sequence: TGTGCCAGCAGCTTGGGTCTGTGGGACGAAGGATTTAACTCTGGGGCCAACGTCCTGACTTTC. This gives the protein CASSLGLWDEGFNSGANVLTF.

The J gene is TRBJ1-1, the V gene TRBV13, with a tentative D call TRBD1 (6 bases). Trimming removed 5 bases at V and 8 bases at J, with 15 bases between. Germline V gene sequence: CDR1 PRHDT, CDR2 FYEKMQ (reference sequence). This CDR3 is built from 13 residues. This CDR3 is CASSVFPGQEAFF. Here the CDR3 DNA reads TGTGCCAGCAGCGTCTTCCCGGGACAAGAAGCTTTCTTT.

V and J are TRBV12-3 or TRBV12-4 and TRBJ2-3; possibly TRBD1 or TRBD2 for D (5 bases each). Trimming cost V 3 bases and J 6 bases, with 10 bases left between them. The CDR3 sequence is 13 residues long. The CDR3, as DNA: TGTGCCAGCAGTTTTGTTGGGGACGATACGCAGTATTTT. Residues: CASSFVGDDTQYF.

CDR3 region: CASSHRDSYQEKLFF. As DNA, the CDR3 is TGTGCCAGCAGCCATCGGGACAGCTACCAAGAAAAACTGTTTTTT. This chain links TRBV7-9 with TRBJ1-4, with 7 bases fitting TRBD1. CDR3 length equals 15 residues. The V gene's germline CDR1 is SEHNR and CDR2 FQNEAQ (reference sequence). With 5 bases clipped from V and 8 bases from J, the junction kept 11 bases outside the gene matches.

With respect to this clonotype: Its ends do not fully match the called genes, so a read error is possible. The CDR3 DNA sequence: TGTGCCAGCAGCCCCAGCGGGAGCTCCAACGAGCAGTACTTC. Its protein product is CASSPSGSSNEQYF. The chain has TRBV9 and TRBJ2-7; TRBD2 agrees at 8 bases. Germline V gene data show CDR1 as SGDLS and CDR2 as YYNGEE. The CDR3 runs 14 residues.

The V call is TRBV28, the J call TRBJ2-7; D is unresolved. In germline, CDR1 is MDHEN, CDR2 SYDVKM. Trimming took 6 bases from V and 0 from J, leaving 12 bases between them. The CDR3 length is 14 residues. The CDR3 loop is CASSPDWSSYEQYF. For the CDR3, the DNA is TGTGCCAGCAGCCCCGACTGGAGCTCCTACGAGCAGTACTTC.

CDR3 bases: TGTGCCAGCAGGTTCGGACAGCCAACGAACACTGAAGCTTTCTTT. Translating gives CASRFGQPTNTEAFF. V and J are TRBV12-3 or TRBV12-4 and TRBJ1-1, with a weak D call TRBD1 (6 bases). This CDR3 region has 15 residues. V lost 6 bases and J 1 base, leaving 15 bases between the germline ends.

V usage is TRBV7-9 and J usage is TRBJ2-5; 7 bases align to TRBD2. V shed 2 bases, J shed 5 bases, and the junction held 11 bases outside the gene matches. The germline V gene has CDR1 SEHNR and CDR2 FQNEAQ (reference sequence). This CDR3 contains 16 residues. This CDR3 is CASSLPSWTSLETQYF. CDR3 DNA: TGTGCCAGCAGCTTACCCTCCTGGACTAGTCTTGAGACCCAGTACTTC.

The chain recombines TRBV27 with TRBJ1-5, with 7 positions matching TRBD1. The V segment lost 8 bases and the J segment 1 base; nucleotides outside the gene matches: 8. The germline CDR1 and CDR2 sequences are MNHEY and SMNVEV (reference sequence). The CDR3 length is 15 residues. The DNA of the CDR3 is TGTGCCAGCGGACCCGGACAGGCGAGCAATCAGCCCCAGCATTTT. As protein: CASGPGQASNQPQHF.